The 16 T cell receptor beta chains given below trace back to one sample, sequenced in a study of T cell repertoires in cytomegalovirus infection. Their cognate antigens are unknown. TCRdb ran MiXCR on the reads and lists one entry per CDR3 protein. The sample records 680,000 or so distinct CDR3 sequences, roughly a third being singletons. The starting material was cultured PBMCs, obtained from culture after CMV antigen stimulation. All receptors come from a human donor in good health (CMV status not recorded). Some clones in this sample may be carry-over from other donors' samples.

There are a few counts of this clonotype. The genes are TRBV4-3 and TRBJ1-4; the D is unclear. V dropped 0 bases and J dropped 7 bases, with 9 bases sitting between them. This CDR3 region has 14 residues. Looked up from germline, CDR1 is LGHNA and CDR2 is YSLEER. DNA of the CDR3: TGCGCCAGCAGCCAAGATCCGGTTGGTGAAAAACTGTTTTTT. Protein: CASSQDPVGEKLFF.

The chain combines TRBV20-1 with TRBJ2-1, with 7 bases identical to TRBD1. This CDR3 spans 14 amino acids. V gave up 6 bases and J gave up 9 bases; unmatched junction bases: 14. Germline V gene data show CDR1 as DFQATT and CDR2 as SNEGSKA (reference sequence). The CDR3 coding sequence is TGCAGTGCCATCGACAGGGCGTCAAGCCGTGAGCAGTTCTTC. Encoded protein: CSAIDRASSREQFF.

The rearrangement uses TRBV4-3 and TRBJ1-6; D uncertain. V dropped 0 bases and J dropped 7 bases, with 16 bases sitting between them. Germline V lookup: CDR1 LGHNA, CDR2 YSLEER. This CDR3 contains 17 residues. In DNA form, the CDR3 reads TGCGCCAGCAGCCAAGAGCTTTTCCGCGGATGGAATTCACCCCTCCACTTT. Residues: CASSQELFRGWNSPLHF.

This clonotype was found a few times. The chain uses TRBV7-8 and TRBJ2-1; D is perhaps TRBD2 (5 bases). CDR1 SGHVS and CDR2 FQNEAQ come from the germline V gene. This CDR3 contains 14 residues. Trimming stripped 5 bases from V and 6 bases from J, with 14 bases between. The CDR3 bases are TGTGCCAGCAGCCCCCTGGGGAGTAGCAATGAGCAGTTCTTC. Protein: CASSPLGSSNEQFF. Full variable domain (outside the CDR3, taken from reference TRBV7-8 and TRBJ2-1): GAGVSQSPRYKVAKRGQDVALRCDPISGHVSLFWYQQALGQGPEFLTYFQNEAQLDKSGLPSDRFFAERPEGSVSTLKIQRTQQEDSAVYLCASSPLGSSNEQFFGPGTRLTVL.

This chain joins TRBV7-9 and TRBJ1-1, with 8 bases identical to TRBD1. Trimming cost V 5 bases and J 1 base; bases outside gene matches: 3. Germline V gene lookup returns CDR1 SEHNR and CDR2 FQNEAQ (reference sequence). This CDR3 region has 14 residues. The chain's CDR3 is CASSNDRGNTEAFF. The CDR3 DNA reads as TGTGCCAGCAGCAATGACAGGGGGAACACTGAAGCTTTCTTT.

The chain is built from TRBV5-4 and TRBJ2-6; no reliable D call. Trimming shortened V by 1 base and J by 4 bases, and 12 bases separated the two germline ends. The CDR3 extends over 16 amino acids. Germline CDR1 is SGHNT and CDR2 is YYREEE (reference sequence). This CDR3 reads CASSLTAAAGANVLTF. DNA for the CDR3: TGTGCCAGCAGCTTGACGGCGGCTGCAGGGGCCAACGTCCTGACTTTC.

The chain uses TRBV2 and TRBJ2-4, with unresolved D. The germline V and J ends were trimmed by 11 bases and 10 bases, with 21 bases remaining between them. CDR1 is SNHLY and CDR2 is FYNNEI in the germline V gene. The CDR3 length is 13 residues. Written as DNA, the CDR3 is TGTGCCGGAAAGAACAAGGCCCAGGAAATTCAGTACTTC. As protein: CAGKNKAQEIQYF.

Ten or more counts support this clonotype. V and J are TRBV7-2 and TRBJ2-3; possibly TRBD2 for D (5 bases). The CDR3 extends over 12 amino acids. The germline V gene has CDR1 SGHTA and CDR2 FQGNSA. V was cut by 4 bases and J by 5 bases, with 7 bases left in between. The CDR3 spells CASSYGVDTQYF. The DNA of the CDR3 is TGTGCCAGCAGCTACGGGGTAGATACGCAGTATTTT.

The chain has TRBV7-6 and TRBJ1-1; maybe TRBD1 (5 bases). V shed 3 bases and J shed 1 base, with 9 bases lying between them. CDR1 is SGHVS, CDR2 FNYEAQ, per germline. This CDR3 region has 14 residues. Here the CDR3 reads CASSFFGANTEAFF. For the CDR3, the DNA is TGTGCCAGCAGCTTTTTCGGGGCGAACACTGAAGCTTTCTTT.

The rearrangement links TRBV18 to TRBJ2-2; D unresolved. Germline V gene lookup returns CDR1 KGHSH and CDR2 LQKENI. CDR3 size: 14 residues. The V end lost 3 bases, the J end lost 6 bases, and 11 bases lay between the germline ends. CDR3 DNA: TGTGCCAGCTCACCTATCGACAATGCCGGGGAGCTGTTTTTT. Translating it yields CASSPIDNAGELFF.

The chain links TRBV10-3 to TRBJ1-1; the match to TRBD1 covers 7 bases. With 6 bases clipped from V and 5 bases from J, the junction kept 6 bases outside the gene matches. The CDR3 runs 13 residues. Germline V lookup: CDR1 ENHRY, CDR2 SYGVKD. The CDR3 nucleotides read TGTGCCATCAGATCCGACAGGGAAACTGAAGCTTTCTTT. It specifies CAIRSDRETEAFF.

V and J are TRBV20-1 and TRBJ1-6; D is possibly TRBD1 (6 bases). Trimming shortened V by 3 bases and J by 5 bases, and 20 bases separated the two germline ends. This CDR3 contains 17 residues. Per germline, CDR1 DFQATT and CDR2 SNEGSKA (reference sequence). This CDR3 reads CSASTGIGGPDNSPLHF. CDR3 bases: TGCAGTGCTAGTACGGGAATAGGGGGGCCAGATAATTCACCCCTCCACTTT.

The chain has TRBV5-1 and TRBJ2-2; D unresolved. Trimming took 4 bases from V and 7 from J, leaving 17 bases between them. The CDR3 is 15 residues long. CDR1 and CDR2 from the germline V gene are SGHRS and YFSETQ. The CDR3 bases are TGCGCCAGCAGCCTAATGGACGGTGCCAACGGGGAGCTGTTTTTT. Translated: CASSLMDGANGELFF.

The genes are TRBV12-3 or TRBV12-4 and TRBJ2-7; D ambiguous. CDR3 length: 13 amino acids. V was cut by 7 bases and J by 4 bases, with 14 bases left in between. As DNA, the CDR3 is TGTGCCAGCACGGCTGGGCGTGGGTACGAGCAGTACTTC. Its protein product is CASTAGRGYEQYF.

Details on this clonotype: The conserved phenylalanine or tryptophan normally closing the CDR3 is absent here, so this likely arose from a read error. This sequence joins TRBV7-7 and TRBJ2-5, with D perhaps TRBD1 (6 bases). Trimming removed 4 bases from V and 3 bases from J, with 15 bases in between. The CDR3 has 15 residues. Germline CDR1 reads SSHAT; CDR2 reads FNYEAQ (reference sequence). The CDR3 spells CASSWTGTPEETQYL. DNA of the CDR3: TGTGCCAGCAGCTGGACCGGGACACCAGAAGAGACCCAGTACCTC.

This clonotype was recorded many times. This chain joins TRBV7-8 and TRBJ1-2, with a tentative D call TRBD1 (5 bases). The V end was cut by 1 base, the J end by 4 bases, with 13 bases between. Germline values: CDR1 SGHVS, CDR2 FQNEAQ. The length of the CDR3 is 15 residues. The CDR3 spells CASSLDPQVPYGYTF. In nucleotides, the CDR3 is TGTGCCAGCAGCTTAGACCCACAGGTCCCCTATGGCTACACCTTC.